This T cell receptor beta chain was found in a study of blood T cell repertoires in COVID-19. Turning to the study itself: The analysed material was cDNA or gDNA that came from T cells, B-cell-depleted T cells, or PBMCs.

The repertoire was sequenced with immunoSEQ multiplex PCR; TCRdb's copy has only in-frame clones and lacks some. The table records over 140,000 clones, 76% of them present only once. With V trimmed by 10 bases and J by 8 bases, 13 bases remained unmatched. CDR3 length: 13 amino acids. The chain links TRBV12-3 or TRBV12-4 to TRBJ1-2; 7 positions match TRBD1. Sequences were obtained from peripheral blood. This clonotype originated in a woman of 80 years or more with active or convalescent COVID-19. In nucleotides, the CDR3 is TGTGCCACCCTGACCCGGGACAGACGGGGCTACACCTTC. This encodes CATLTRDRRGYTF.